The subject of this entry is one TCR beta chain. Its antigen is as yet unknown. TCRdb ran MiXCR on the reads and lists one entry per CDR3 protein. This table holds roughly 700,000 distinct CDR3 sequences, 30% to 40% found once. The sample comes from a study of T cell repertoires in cytomegalovirus infection. Turning to the study itself: Researchers turned to recently identified HLA-C-restricted CMV epitopes as well as well-studied HLA-B-restricted ones. It can be stated that public TCR beta signatures indicated CMV infection as well as a matching HLA type.

Study conclusions and caveats: HLA-C-restricted CMV-specific TCR beta clonotypes were dominant in the ex vivo response. Summed frequency of shared TCR beta families picked out CMV carriers who also had the relevant HLA.

Here the sequenced sample was cultured PBMCs, taken from culture after CMV antigen stimulation. The source is a human donor in good health (CMV status not recorded). Some clones in this sample may be carry-over from other donors' samples.

This chain's CDR3 is CSVSHGGYEQYF. Here the CDR3 DNA reads TGCAGTGTCTCGCATGGGGGCTACGAGCAGTACTTC. The chain is built from TRBV20-1 and TRBJ2-7; D is tentatively TRBD1 or TRBD2 (5 bases each). Trimming took off 7 bases at V and 3 bases at J, with 13 bases between the two ends. This CDR3 region has 12 residues. Germline CDR1 is DFQATT and CDR2 is SNEGSKA (reference sequence).